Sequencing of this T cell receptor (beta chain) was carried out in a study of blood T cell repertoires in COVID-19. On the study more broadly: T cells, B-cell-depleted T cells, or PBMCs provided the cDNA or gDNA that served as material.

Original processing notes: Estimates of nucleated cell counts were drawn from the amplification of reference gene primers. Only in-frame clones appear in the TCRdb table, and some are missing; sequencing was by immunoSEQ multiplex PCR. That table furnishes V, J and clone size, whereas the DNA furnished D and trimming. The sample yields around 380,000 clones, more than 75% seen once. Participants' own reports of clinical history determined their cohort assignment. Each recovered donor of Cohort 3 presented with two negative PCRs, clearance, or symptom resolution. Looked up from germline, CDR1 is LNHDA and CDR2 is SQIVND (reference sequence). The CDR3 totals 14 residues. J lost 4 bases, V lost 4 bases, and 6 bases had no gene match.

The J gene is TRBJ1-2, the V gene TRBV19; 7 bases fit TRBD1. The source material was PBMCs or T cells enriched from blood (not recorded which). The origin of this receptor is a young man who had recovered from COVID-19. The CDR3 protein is CASSTHRQGYGYTF. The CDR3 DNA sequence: TGTGCCAGTAGTACCCATAGACAGGGCTATGGCTACACCTTC.